This TCR beta chain was documented in a study of blood T cells in healthy people across ages. Study-wide points: The fall in TCR beta diversity per million T cells was roughly linear with age.

PCR was performed a second time for roughly 6 to 12 cycles using a sample-barcoded 5' primer and a J-beta primer mix. Each CDR3 protein gets one entry after TCRdb re-called the 5' RACE reads with MiXCR. The sample includes approximately 1,100,000 distinct CDR3 sequences, over 35% seen only once; the top ten take approximately 17%. Notes on this clonotype: The antigen is not known.

The V gene's germline CDR1 is MDHEN and CDR2 SYDVKM. CDR3 length: 17 residues. The ends lost 2 bases at V and 5 bases at J; junction bases unmatched: 8. The V gene is TRBV28, the J gene TRBJ2-5; 13 bases map to TRBD2. The receptor was isolated from a woman aged 55-70 years in good health. The specimen sequenced was blood. CDR3 DNA sequence: TGTGCCAGCAGTTTACCCACTAGCGGGAGGGCCGAGGAGACCCAGTACTTC. It specifies CASSLPTSGRAEETQYF.